Listed here are 19 T cell receptor beta chains from one sample, sequenced in a study of neurological immune-mediated disorders. TCRdb used MiXCR to reprocess the 5' RACE reads, holding one entry per CDR3 protein. The sample includes about 62,000 distinct CDR3 sequences, roughly 3.5% of them seen just once. Sequences were obtained from PBMCs. The receptors derive from a woman between 45 and 60 years old with multiple sclerosis.

This clonotype appeared many times. The chain employs TRBV5-8 and TRBJ2-3; 8 bases agree with TRBD2. V lost 7 bases and J lost 1; bases outside the gene matches: 17. Looked up from germline, CDR1 is SGHTS and CDR2 is YDEGEE. The CDR3 runs 18 residues. The chain's CDR3 is CASPWGSAAGVGTDTQYF. The CDR3 region has the DNA TGTGCCAGCCCCTGGGGGTCAGCAGCGGGAGTAGGCACAGATACGCAGTATTTT.

Many counts were recorded for this clonotype. The chain combines TRBV5-1 with TRBJ1-2; TRBD1 matches 7 bases. Germline trimming cut 5 bases from V and 4 bases from J; bases unmatched to any gene: 8. The CDR3 extends over 14 amino acids. Germline V gene lookup returns CDR1 SGHRS and CDR2 YFSETQ. The CDR3 is CASSNGGGGYGYTF. The CDR3, as DNA: TGCGCCAGCAGTAATGGAGGGGGCGGCTATGGCTACACCTTC.

This clonotype was recorded many times. The J gene is TRBJ1-1, the V gene TRBV5-1, with 8 positions matching TRBD1. With 0 bases clipped from V and 7 bases from J, the junction kept 5 bases outside the gene matches. This CDR3 contains 14 residues. Germline V CDR1 and CDR2: SGHRS, YFSETQ. The CDR3 region has the DNA TGCGCCAGCAGCTTGGCCCTAGGACAGGGTGAAGCTTTCTTT. This gives the protein CASSLALGQGEAFF. Looking up the rest from reference TRBV5-1 and TRBJ1-1 gives the full variable domain: KAGVTQTPRYLIKTRGQQVTLSCSPISGHRSVSWYQQTPGQGLQFLFEYFSETQRNKGNFPGRFSGRQFSNSRSEMNVSTLELGDSALYLCASSLALGQGEAFFGQGTRLTVV.

This clonotype has only a few counts. This chain uses TRBV27 with TRBJ2-7; D possibly corresponds to TRBD1 (5 bases). CDR1 is MNHEY, CDR2 SMNVEV, per germline (reference sequence). V lost 6 bases to trimming and J lost 0 bases, with 24 bases between them. The CDR3 length is 18 residues. This chain's CDR3 is CASRPSYLGREGSYEQYF. The CDR3 region has the DNA TGTGCCAGCAGACCATCCTACCTTGGCAGGGAAGGCTCCTACGAGCAGTACTTC.

The chain uses TRBV20-1 and TRBJ1-2; no clear D gene. Germline values: CDR1 DFQATT, CDR2 SNEGSKA (reference sequence). Between the trimmed V and J ends, which lost 5 bases and 4 bases, there was a span of 8 bases. CDR3 length: 11 amino acids. The CDR3 nucleotides are TGCAGTGCTCTCACACTCTATGGCTACACCTTC. Translating it yields CSALTLYGYTF.

For this clonotype: This may stem from a read error, because a much larger clone lies one nucleotide away. The rearrangement links TRBV7-2 to TRBJ1-2, with D perhaps matching TRBD1 (5 bases). From germline, CDR1 is SGHTA and CDR2 FQGNSA. Trimming shortened V by 4 bases and J by 4 bases, and 16 bases separated the two germline ends. This CDR3 has 15 residues. CDR3 nucleotides: TGTGCCAGCAGCTCCGCCCCTACGGGGGGCTATGGCTACACCTTC. It codes for CASSSAPTGGYGYTF.

This clonotype was found many times. V is TRBV20-1 and J is TRBJ1-2; possible D gene TRBD1, 6 bases. This CDR3 comprises 11 residues. V lost 6 bases and J lost 8, with 13 bases in between. Germline loops: CDR1 DFQATT, CDR2 SNEGSKA (reference sequence). In DNA, the CDR3 is TGCAGTGCAGGGGGGCCTCCCGGCTACACCTTC. It is translated as CSAGGPPGYTF.

This clonotype came up many times. The chain is built from TRBV12-3 or TRBV12-4 and TRBJ2-7; no reliable D call. V was clipped by 6 bases and J by 0 bases, with 9 bases between them. The CDR3 is 13 residues long. CDR3 protein: CASRSDASYEQYF. CDR3 nucleotides: TGTGCCAGCAGATCGGACGCCTCCTACGAGCAGTACTTC.

As regards this clonotype: A much larger clonotype is one base distant, so this may be a read error. The genes are TRBV6-1 and TRBJ2-3; perhaps TRBD1 as D (6 bases). V lost 8 bases, J lost 2 bases, and 17 bases lay in between. This CDR3 region has 15 residues. The germline gives CDR1 MNHNS, CDR2 SASEGT. CDR3 DNA sequence: TGTGCCAGCCATGAACTGGGACACACCACAGATACGCAGTATTTT. Its translation is CASHELGHTTDTQYF.

On this clonotype: Being one base from a much bigger clone, this may be a read error. The J gene is TRBJ2-1, the V gene TRBV4-3; D possibly corresponds to TRBD1 (5 bases). The germline V and J ends were trimmed by 5 bases and 4 bases, with 9 bases remaining between them. CDR1 is LGHNA and CDR2 is YSLEER in the germline V gene. This CDR3 spans 13 amino acids. Here the CDR3 reads CASSTNRYNEQFF. The DNA for the CDR3 is TGCGCCAGCAGCACCAACAGGTACAATGAGCAGTTCTTC.

Concerning this clonotype: A much larger clone sits a single nucleotide away, making a read error possible. This chain joins TRBV28 and TRBJ2-1; the D is unclear. CDR3 length: 11 residues. Trimming pared 0 bases from V and 10 bases from J, leaving 4 bases between. CDR1 is MDHEN and CDR2 is SYDVKM in the germline V gene. As DNA, the CDR3 is TGTGCCAGCAGTTTATGGTTAGAGCAGTTCTTC. Encoded protein: CASSLWLEQFF.

This clonotype came up many times. This chain uses TRBV6-6 with TRBJ2-7; 8 bases fit TRBD2. V was clipped by 4 bases and J by 3 bases; unmatched bases: 5. This CDR3 contains 14 residues. Looked up from germline, CDR1 is MNHNY and CDR2 is SVGAGI (reference sequence). In DNA, the CDR3 is TGTGCCAGCAGTTTCTTAGCGGGGAACTACGAGCAGTACTTC. Protein: CASSFLAGNYEQYF.

This clonotype was recorded at least ten times. The chain links TRBV6-2 or TRBV6-3 to TRBJ2-1, with D tentatively TRBD1 (5 bases). The V and J ends lost 2 bases and 0 bases respectively, with 14 bases between them. The CDR3 has 17 amino acids. CDR1 and CDR2 from the germline V gene are MNHEY and SVGEGT. As DNA, the CDR3 is TGTGCCAGCAGTTACCAGGGCCCCTTTAGCTCCTACAATGAGCAGTTCTTC. This gives the protein CASSYQGPFSSYNEQFF.

This clonotype showed up many times. The J gene is TRBJ2-1, the V gene TRBV6-2 or TRBV6-3; D possibly corresponds to TRBD2 (6 bases). The ends were cut back, 6 bases at V and 6 bases at J, with 15 bases in the middle. The CDR3 length is 14 residues. CDR1 MNHEY and CDR2 SVGEGT come from the germline V gene. The CDR3 DNA reads TGTGCCAGCAGCCCCGGGGTAGCGGTCAATGAGCAGTTCTTC. Protein sequence: CASSPGVAVNEQFF.

On this clonotype: Sequence at one end of the junction differs from germline and may be a read error. The chain recombines TRBV4-3 with TRBJ1-6, with 8 bases matching TRBD1. Germline values: CDR1 LGHNA, CDR2 YSLEER. CDR3 length: 16 amino acids. CDR3 nucleotides: TGCGCCAGCAGCCAAGAAGGTGGACAGGGTAACTCACCCCTCAACTTT. Translation: CASSQEGGQGNSPLNF.

This clonotype has ten or more counts. The chain links TRBV29-1 to TRBJ2-7; no reliable D call. Per the germline V gene, CDR1 is SQVTM and CDR2 is ANQGSEA. CDR3 length: 11 residues. V was cut by 5 bases and J by 1 base, with 6 bases left in between. CDR3 DNA: TGCAGCGTTAGGGTTTCCTACGAGCAGTACTTC. Its protein is CSVRVSYEQYF.

This clonotype was counted between two and nine times. The chain links TRBV30 to TRBJ1-1; D is unclear. This CDR3 comprises 13 residues. Trimming removed 5 bases at V and 7 bases at J, with 17 bases between. Looked up from germline, CDR1 is GTSNPN and CDR2 is SVGIG (reference sequence). The CDR3 spells CAWDPSGRDEAFF. CDR3 nucleotides: TGTGCCTGGGACCCTTCCGGGAGAGATGAAGCTTTCTTT.

In its sample, this clonotype was seen many times. One end of the junction does not line up with germline, which may come from a read error. The J gene is TRBJ2-2, the V gene TRBV7-7, with 9 bases matching TRBD2. The V gene's germline CDR1 is SSHAT and CDR2 FNYEAQ (reference sequence). The CDR3 covers 17 residues. CDR3 DNA sequence: TGTGCTAGCAGCTTAGGTGCGGGAGGGTCGAACACCGGGGAGCTGTTTTTT. Protein: CASSLGAGGSNTGELFF.

This clonotype was picked up a small number of times. The gene calls are TRBV9 and TRBJ2-3; a weak D match, TRBD2 (6 bases). Germline V gives CDR1 SGDLS, CDR2 YYNGEE. This CDR3 spans 14 amino acids. Trimming took 6 bases from V and 2 from J, leaving 13 bases between them. DNA of the CDR3: TGTGCCAGCAAATCGGGGGTAAACACAGATACGCAGTATTTT. Amino acid sequence: CASKSGVNTDTQYF.